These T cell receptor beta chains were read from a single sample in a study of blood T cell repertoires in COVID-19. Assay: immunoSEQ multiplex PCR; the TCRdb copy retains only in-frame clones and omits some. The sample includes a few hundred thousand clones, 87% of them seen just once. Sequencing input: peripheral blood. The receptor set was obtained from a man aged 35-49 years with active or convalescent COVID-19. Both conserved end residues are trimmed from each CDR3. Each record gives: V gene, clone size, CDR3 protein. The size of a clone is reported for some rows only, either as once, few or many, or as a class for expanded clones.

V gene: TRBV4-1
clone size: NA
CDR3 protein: ASSQDYAGENYGYT

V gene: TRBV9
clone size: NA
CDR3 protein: ASSVVGEMNTEAF

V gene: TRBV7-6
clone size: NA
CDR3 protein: ASSFSRTGGETQY

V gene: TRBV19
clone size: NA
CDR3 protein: ASSRLAGRSTDTQY

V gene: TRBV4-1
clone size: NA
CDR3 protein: ASSFRDYPYEQY

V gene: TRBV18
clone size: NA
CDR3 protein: ASSPPGRGQDEQF

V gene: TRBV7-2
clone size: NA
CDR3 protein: ASSLHWENNSPLH

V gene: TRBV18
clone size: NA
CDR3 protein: ASSFGTGREPQH

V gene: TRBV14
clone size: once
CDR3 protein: ASSQGGGVYEQY

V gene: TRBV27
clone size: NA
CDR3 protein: ASSFWDRTYEQY

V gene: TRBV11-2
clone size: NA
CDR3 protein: ASSFNIGQGARGNTIY

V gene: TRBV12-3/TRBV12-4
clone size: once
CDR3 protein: ASSLGRVDTQY

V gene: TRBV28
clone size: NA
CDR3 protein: ASRLTHPTGTNSPLH

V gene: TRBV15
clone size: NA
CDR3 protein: ATSRDRGNTIY

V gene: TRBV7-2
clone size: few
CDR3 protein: ASRGGTGVNQPQH

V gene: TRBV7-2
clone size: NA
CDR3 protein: ASAPRRYSYEQY

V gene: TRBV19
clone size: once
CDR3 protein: ASSRGRGTEAF

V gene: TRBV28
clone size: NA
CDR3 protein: ASSPDRVALRSEDEQY

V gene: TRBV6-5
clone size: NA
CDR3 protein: ASSYGRGAYEQY

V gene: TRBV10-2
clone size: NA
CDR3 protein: ASSFSGGSNQPQH

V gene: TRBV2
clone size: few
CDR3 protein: ASKSGLAGSEQF

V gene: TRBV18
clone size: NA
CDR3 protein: ASSHRGNQETQY

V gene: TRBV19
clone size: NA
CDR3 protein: ASSSGREWTINTGELF

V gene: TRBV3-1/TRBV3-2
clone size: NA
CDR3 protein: ASSQGGGLSSNEQF

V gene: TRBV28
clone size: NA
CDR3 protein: ASRRLAGNEYYNEQF

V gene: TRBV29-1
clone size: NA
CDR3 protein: SVSKAGTGYNEQF

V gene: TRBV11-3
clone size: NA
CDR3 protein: ASSLSGPGNTIY

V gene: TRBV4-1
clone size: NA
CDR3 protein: ASSQDYSREQF

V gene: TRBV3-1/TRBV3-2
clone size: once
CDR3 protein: ASSQETGAF

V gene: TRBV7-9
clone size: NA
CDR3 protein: ASSPRGQRGLDTQY

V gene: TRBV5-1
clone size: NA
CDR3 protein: ASSLPPGNEQF

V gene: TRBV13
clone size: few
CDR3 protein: ASSLGGVNYGYT

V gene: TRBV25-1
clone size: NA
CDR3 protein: ASSEQGARDEQY

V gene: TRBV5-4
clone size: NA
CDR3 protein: ASSLDQGSGQPQH

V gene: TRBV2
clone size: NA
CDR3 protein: ASSDQGSGEKLF

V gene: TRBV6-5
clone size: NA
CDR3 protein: ASSYSTGLGYGYT

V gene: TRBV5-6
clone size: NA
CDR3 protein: ASSFRVSRNTEAF

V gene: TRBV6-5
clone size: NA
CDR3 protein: ASSSSTGRELF

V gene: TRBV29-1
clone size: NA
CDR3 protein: SVDMKGAGYT

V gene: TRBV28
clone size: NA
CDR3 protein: ASSFPSRELTSGGQETQY

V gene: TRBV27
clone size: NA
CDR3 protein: ASSLTGTSGGWYNEQF

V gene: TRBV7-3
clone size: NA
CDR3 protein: ASSLLAGGYNEQF

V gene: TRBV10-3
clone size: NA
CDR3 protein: AISWGQSNTEAF

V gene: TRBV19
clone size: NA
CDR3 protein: ASTATRDILSPQH

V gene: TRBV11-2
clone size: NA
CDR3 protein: ASSLGLAVGTDTQY

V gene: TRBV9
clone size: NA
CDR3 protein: ASSVGQGASEKLF

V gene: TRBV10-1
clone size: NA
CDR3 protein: ASSESKGTLQNEQF

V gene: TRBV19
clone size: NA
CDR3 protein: ASSRNYGYT

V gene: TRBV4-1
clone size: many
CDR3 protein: ASSQYGDEQY